This TCR beta chain stems from a study of control samples from healthy donors and cancer patients. Germline CDR1 reads ENHRY; CDR2 reads SYGVKD. This CDR3 has 15 amino acids. After removal of 2 bases from V and 3 bases from J, the junction contained 4 bases not matched to a gene. This table comes from immunoSEQ multiplex PCR, and its TCRdb copy is limited to in-frame clones, with some not included. The repertoire includes 95,000 to 150,000 clones, over 75% of them detected once, and just under 3% sits in the top ten. The clonotype comes from a man between 60 and 70 years old in good health. The sequenced material came from blood. The rearrangement joins TRBV10-3 to TRBJ2-7; 10 bases are a match to TRBD1. The chain's CDR3 is CAISEPRDRGYEQYF. CDR3 sequence (DNA): TGTGCCATCAGTGAGCCCCGGGACAGGGGCTACGAGCAGTACTTC.